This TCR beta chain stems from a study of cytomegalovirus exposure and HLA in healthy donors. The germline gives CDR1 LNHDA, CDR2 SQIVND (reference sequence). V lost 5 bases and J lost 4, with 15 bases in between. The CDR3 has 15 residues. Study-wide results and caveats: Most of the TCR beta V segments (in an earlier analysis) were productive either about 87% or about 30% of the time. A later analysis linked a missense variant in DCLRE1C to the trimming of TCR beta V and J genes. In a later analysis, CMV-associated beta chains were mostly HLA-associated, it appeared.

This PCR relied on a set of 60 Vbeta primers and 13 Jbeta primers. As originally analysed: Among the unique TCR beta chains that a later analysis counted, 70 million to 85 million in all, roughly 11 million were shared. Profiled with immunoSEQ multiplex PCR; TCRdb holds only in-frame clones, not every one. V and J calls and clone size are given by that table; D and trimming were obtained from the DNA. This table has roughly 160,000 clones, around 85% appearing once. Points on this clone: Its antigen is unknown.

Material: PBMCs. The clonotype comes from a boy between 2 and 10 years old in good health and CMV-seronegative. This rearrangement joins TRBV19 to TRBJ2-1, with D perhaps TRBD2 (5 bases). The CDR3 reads CASSARGAPYNEQFF. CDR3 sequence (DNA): TGTGCCAGTAGTGCCCGGGGAGCGCCTTACAATGAGCAGTTCTTC.